The clone carrying this T cell receptor beta chain was counted many times. Its antigen is unidentified. The entry originates in a study of regulatory T cells in long-lasting Graves disease. Construction of TCR beta libraries relied on iRepertoire HTBI primers and on Arm-PCR targeting CDR3 regions. From the multiplex PCR reads, TCRdb called clonotypes with MiXCR, one entry per CDR3 protein. The repertoire has some 350,000 distinct CDR3 sequences, 16% of them found once; the top ten carry about 19%. Study-level points and caveats: With persistent disease, TRBV28, TRBJ1-2 and TRBJ2-5 were the favored segments.

As to time point: newly diagnosed GD, antithyroid drugs for less than 3 months. Preparation of the TCR library used RNA extracted from PBMCs. CDR3 length: 11 amino acids. Trimming shortened V by 8 bases and J by 7 bases, and 9 bases separated the two germline ends. CDR1 is SNHLY and CDR2 is FYNNEI in the germline V gene. In addition, the sample was reused for a study of T cells in Graves' hyperthyroidism and ophthalmopathy. This second study notes: On the basis of clinical symptoms, serum thyroxine and TRAb, thyroid ultrasound and orbital computed tomography, diagnoses were made. Clonotypes that were expanded in thyroid above 0.001 mostly appeared in blood too.

This chain links TRBV2 with TRBJ2-1; D gene uncertain. The sequence was collected from a woman between 18 and 29 years old with Graves disease. The material was peripheral blood mononuclear cells (PBMCs), obtained at new diagnosis, from a patient treated with antithyroid drugs. This CDR3 is CASRLRNEQFF. The DNA of the CDR3 is TGTGCCAGCCGCCTAAGGAATGAGCAGTTCTTC. Based on the CDR3 plus reference TRBV2 and TRBJ2-1, the full variable domain is EPEVTQTPSHQVTQMGQEVILRCVPISNHLYFYWYRQILGQKVEFLVSFYNNEISEKSEIFDDQFSVERPDGSNFTLKIRSTKLEDSAMYFCASRLRNEQFFGPGTRLTVL.